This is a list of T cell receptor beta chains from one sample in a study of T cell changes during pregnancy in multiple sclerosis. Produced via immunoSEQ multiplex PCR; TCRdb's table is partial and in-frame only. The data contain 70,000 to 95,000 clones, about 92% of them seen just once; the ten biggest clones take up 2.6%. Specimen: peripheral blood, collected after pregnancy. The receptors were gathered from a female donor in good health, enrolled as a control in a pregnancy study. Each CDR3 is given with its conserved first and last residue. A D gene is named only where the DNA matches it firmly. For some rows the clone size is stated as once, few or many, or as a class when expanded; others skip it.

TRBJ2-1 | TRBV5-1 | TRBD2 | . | TGCGCCAGCAGCCGCGGACTAGCGGGAGCTCAGGGTGGTGAGCAGTTCTTC | CASSRGLAGAQGGEQFF
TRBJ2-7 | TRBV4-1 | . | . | TGCGCCAGCAGCCAAGATCCGTTCAGGGGTGCCTACGAGCAGTACTTC | CASSQDPFRGAYEQYF
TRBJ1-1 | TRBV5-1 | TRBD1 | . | TGCGCCAGCAGCTTGGGTCTGAACAGGGGTCGTGAAGCTTTCTTT | CASSLGLNRGREAFF
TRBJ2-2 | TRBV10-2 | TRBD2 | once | TGCGCCAGCAGTGAGTCGAATCGACTAGCCTCCGGGGAGCTGTTTTTT | CASSESNRLASGELFF
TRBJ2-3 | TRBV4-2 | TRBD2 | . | TGTGCCAGCAGCCAAGATCATTTAGCGGCTAGCGGGTTTCGCACAGATACGCAGTATTTT | CASSQDHLAASGFRTDTQYF
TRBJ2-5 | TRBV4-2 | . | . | TGTGCCAGCAGCCGACAGGGAGGAGGGGAGACCCAGTACTTC | CASSRQGGGETQYF
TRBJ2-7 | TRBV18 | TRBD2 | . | TGTGCCAGCTCACCACCCGGGACTAGCGGCTACGAGCAGTACTTC | CASSPPGTSGYEQYF
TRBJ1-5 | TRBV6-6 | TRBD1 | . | TGTGCCAGCAGTTATGGGGACAGGGTTCAGCCCCAGCATTTT | CASSYGDRVQPQHF
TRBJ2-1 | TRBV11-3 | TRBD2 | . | TGTGCCAGCAGCTTAGGGCTAGCGGGGACCAATGAGCAGTTCTTC | CASSLGLAGTNEQFF
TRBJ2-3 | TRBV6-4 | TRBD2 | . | TGTGCCAGCAGTGTAGGAAGCGGGGGAGGAGATACGCAGTATTTT | CASSVGSGGGDTQYF
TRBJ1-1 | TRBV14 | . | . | TGTGCCAGCAGCCAATGGCCAACCCCGAACACTGAAGCTTTCTTT | CASSQWPTPNTEAFF
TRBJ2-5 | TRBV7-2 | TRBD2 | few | TGTGCCAGCAGCCCGAATAGCGGGAGGGTGGAGACCCAGTACTTC | CASSPNSGRVETQYF
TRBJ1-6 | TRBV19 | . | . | TGTGCCAGTAGTATTCGGCAGGGAGGTATTTCACCCCTCCACTTT | CASSIRQGGISPLHF
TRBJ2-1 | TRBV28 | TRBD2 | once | TGTGCCAGCTTCTACGGGGGGGCCGCCAATGAGCAGTTCTTC | CASFYGGAANEQFF
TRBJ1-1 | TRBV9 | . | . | TGTGCCAGCAGCGTTGGACAGCCGAACACTGAAGCTTTCTTT | CASSVGQPNTEAFF
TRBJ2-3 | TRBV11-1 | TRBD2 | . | TGTGCCAGCAGCTTAATAGCGGGGGGTAGGACGCAGTATTTT | CASSLIAGGRTQYF
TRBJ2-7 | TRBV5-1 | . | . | TGCGCCAGCAGCTTGGTTGCGGGCGGGACCTACGAGCAGTACTTC | CASSLVAGGTYEQYF
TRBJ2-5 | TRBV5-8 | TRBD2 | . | TGTGCCAGCAGCTCGGGACTAGCGGGAGCCGGTCAAGAGACCCAGTACTTC | CASSSGLAGAGQETQYF
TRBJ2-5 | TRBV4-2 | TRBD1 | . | TGTGCCAGCAGCCAAGCTGCGGGACAGGGGCAAGAGACCCAGTACTTC | CASSQAAGQGQETQYF
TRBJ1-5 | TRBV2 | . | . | TGTGCCAGCAGATCGGACAGTAGCAATCAGCCCCAGCATTTT | CASRSDSSNQPQHF
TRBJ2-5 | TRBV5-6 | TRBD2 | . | TGTGCCAGCAGCCCCGGGGGGGCCCCAGAGACCCAGTACTTC | CASSPGGAPETQYF
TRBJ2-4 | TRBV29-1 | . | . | TGCAGCGTTGAAGAGCCGGGACAACAGTACTTC | CSVEEPGQQYF
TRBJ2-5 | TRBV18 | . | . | TGTGCCAGCTCACCCTTGACAGTGGGACAAGAGATGGCCCAGTACTTC | CASSPLTVGQEMAQYF
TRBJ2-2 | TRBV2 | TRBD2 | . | TGTGCCAGCAGAGGACTAGCGGGGGGTAACCCGACGGGGGAGCTGTTTTTT | CASRGLAGGNPTGELFF
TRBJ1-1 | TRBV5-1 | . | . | TGCGCCAGCAGCTTGGAGGGGTGGGGCACTGAAGCTTTCTTT | CASSLEGWGTEAFF
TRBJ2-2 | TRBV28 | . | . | TGTGCCAGCCTAAGGGAGTCGCTACCCGGGGAGCTGTTTTTT | CASLRESLPGELFF
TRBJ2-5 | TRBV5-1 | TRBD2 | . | TGCGCCAGCAGCTTGGGACTAGCGGGAGGGGAAGGGACCCAGTACTTC | CASSLGLAGGEGTQYF
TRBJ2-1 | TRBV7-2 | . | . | TGTGCCAGCAGGCCATTAGGGGGCAATGAGCAGTTCTTC | CASRPLGGNEQFF
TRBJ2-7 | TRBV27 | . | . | TGTGCCAGCAGTAAAGTACCCTATGAGTACGAGCAGTACTTC | CASSKVPYEYEQYF
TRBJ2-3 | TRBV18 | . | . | TGTGCCAGCTCACCATACCAGCAGGGAGGAGGAGATACGCAGTATTTT | CASSPYQQGGGDTQYF
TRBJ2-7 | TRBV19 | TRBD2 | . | TGTGCCAGTAGTCTAGCGGGAGGGTACTCCTACGAGCAGTACTTC | CASSLAGGYSYEQYF
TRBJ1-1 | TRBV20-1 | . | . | TGCAGTGCTGACCGAGGTCCTGAAGCTTTCTTT | CSADRGPEAFF
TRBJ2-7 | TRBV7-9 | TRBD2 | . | TGTGCCAGCAGCTTAGGAGCGGGGGGCCTCGGCTCCTACGAGCAGTACTTC | CASSLGAGGLGSYEQYF
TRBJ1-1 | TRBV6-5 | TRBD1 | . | TGTGCCAGCAGTTCCGGGACAGGGGCCACTGAAGCTTTCTTT | CASSSGTGATEAFF
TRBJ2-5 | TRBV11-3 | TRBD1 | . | TGTGCCAGCAGCCGCTCAGGGGGCTCCTTGGGGGAGACCCAGTACTTC | CASSRSGGSLGETQYF
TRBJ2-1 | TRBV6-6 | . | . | TGTGCCAGCAGCCAGGACGGGATGACCTACAATGAGCAGTTCTTC | CASSQDGMTYNEQFF
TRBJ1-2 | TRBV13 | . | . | TGTGCCAGCAGCTTAGGGGGGGCCTATGGCTACACCTTC | CASSLGGAYGYTF
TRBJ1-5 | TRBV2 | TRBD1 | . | TGTGCCAGCGGGGGACAGGCAGCTATGAATCAGCCCCAGCATTTT | CASGGQAAMNQPQHF
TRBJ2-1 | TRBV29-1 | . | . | TGCAGCGCGGTGGGGGACGGGGGATACAATGAGCAGTTCTTC | CSAVGDGGYNEQFF
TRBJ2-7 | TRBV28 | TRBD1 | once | TGTGCCAGCACAGAGGGACAGGGGGCTCCCGCCCAGTACTTC | CASTEGQGAPAQYF
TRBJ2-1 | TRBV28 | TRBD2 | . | TGTGCCAGCGGGAGGGGCAATGAGCAGTTCTTC | CASGRGNEQFF
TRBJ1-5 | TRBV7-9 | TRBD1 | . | TGTGCCAGCAGCTCCACAGGGGGCGGTTTTGCCAATCAGCCCCAGCATTTT | CASSSTGGGFANQPQHF
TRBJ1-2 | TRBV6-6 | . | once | TGTGCCAGCACCAAAGGCTGGCCGGGAGGCTACACCTTC | CASTKGWPGGYTF
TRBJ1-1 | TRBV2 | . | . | TGTGCCTGGAAGACAGAAATGAACACTGAAGCTTTCTTT | CAWKTEMNTEAFF
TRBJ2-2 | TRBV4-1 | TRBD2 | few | TGCGCCAGCAGCCAAAGTAGCGGGGGGGCGTACGGGGAGCTGTTTTTT | CASSQSSGGAYGELFF
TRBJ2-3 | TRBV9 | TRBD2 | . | TGTGCCAGCAGCTTAGGGGCGGGGGGAAGCGTTAGGGATACGCAGTATTTT | CASSLGAGGSVRDTQYF
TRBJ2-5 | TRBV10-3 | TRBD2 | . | TGTGCCATCAGTGTGGGTAGCGGGGGGTCAAAGGAGACCCAGTACTTC | CAISVGSGGSKETQYF
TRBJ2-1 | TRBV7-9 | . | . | TGTGCCAGCAGCTTAGCGATGTTGCGGGCAGCCCTCTACAATGAGCAGTTCTTC | CASSLAMLRAALYNEQFF
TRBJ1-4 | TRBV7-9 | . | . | TGTGCCAGCAGCCCCGGAGGGTCTTCTAATGAAAAACTGTTTTTT | CASSPGGSSNEKLFF
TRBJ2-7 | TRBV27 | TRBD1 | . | TGTGCCAGCGGACAGGGGGCGAGCTACGAGCAGTACTTC | CASGQGASYEQYF
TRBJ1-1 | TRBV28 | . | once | TGTGCCAGCAGTCAGACGACACCCCGGGGGACTGAAGCTTTCTTT | CASSQTTPRGTEAFF
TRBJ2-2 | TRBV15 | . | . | TGTGCCACCAGTATGGTCGAACGGGAGATCCCCGGGGAGCTGTTTTTT | CATSMVEREIPGELFF
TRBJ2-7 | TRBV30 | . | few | TGTGCCTGGAGTGTACAAGGACAGCTTGAGCAGTACTTC | CAWSVQGQLEQYF
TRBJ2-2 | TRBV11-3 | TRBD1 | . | TGTGCCAGCAGCCCAGACAGGGGGCTCGCCGGGGAGCTGTTTTTT | CASSPDRGLAGELFF
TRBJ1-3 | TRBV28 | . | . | TGTGCCACCTACACCCCCGAGGCGGGCTCTGGAAACACCATATATTTT | CATYTPEAGSGNTIYF